The clone carrying this T cell receptor beta chain was seen a few times. This sample is drawn from a study of T cells in Graves' hyperthyroidism and ophthalmopathy. The CDR3 extends over 14 amino acids. V shed 3 bases and J shed 2 bases, with 14 bases lying between them. Germline CDR1 and CDR2: SQVTM and ANQGSEA. It was RNA transcripts that yielded the amplified TCR beta CDR3 regions. TCR CDR3 underwent first-round RT-PCR with the HTBI primer set. TCRdb re-called the multiplex PCR reads with MiXCR, one entry per CDR3 protein. The sample has about 520,000 distinct CDR3 sequences; around 24% are singletons.

What was sequenced was blood. The rearrangement links TRBV29-1 to TRBJ2-7, with D possibly being TRBD1 (6 bases). This TCR was sampled from a woman in her twenties or thirties with Graves' ophthalmopathy. CDR3 in amino acids: CSVESRQDTYEQYF. The CDR3 nucleotides read TGCAGCGTTGAGTCGAGACAGGATACCTACGAGCAGTACTTC.